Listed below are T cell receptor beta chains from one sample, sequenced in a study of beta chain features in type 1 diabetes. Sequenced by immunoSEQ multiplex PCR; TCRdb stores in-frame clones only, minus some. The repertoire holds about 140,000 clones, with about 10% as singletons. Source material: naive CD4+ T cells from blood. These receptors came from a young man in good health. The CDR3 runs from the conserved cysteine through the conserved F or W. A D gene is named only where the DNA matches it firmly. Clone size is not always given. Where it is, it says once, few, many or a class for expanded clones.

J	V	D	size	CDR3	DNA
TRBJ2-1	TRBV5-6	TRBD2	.	CASSAAGGPLNEQFF	TGTGCCAGCAGCGCTGCGGGGGGTCCCCTCAATGAGCAGTTCTTC
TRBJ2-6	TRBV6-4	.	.	CASSEASGANVLTF	TGTGCCAGCAGTGAAGCCTCTGGGGCCAACGTCCTGACTTTC
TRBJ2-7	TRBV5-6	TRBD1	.	CASSLPGGYSYEQYF	TGTGCCAGCAGCTTGCCAGGGGGTTACTCCTACGAGCAGTACTTC
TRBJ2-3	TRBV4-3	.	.	CASSQDTGAPDTQYF	TGCGCCAGCAGCCAAGACACAGGCGCCCCAGATACGCAGTATTTT
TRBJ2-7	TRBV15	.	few	CATSRDGGNYEQYF	TGTGCCACCAGCAGAGATGGGGGCAACTACGAGCAGTACTTC
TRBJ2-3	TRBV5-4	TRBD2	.	CASSFPSSGGPDTQYF	TGTGCCAGCAGCTTCCCCTCTAGCGGGGGACCAGATACGCAGTATTTT
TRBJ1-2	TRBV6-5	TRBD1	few	CASSPGQRPGYTF	TGTGCCAGCAGTCCGGGACAGCGGCCTGGCTACACCTTC
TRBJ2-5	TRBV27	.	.	CASSGGQLQETQYF	TGTGCCAGCAGTGGGGGACAACTCCAAGAGACCCAGTACTTC
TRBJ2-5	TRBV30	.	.	CAWSVRSSGETQYF	TGTGCCTGGAGTGTACGGAGTAGCGGAGAGACCCAGTACTTC
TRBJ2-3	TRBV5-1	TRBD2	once	CASSQGLAGGTDTQYF	TGCGCCAGCAGCCAGGGACTAGCGGGGGGCACAGATACGCAGTATTTT
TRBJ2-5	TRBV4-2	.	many	CASSQEGYQETQYF	TGTGCCAGCAGCCAAGAGGGCTATCAAGAGACCCAGTACTTC
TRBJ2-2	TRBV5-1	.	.	CASSLEQVRTGELFF	TGCGCCAGCAGCTTGGAGCAGGTCCGCACCGGGGAGCTGTTTTTT
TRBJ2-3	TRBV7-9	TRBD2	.	CASSRLAGGRTDTQYF	TGTGCCAGCAGCCGTTTGGCGGGGGGGCGCACAGATACGCAGTATTTT
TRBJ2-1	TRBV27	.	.	CASSTRYRGGYNEQFF	TGTGCCAGCAGTACCCGTTATAGGGGGGGGTACAATGAGCAGTTCTTC
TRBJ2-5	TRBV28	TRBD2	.	CASSSGTRGVVYPAQYF	TGTGCCAGCAGTTCCGGGACTAGGGGGGTTGTGTATCCGGCCCAGTACTTC
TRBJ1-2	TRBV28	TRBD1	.	CASSLGQGRNYTF	TGTGCCAGCAGTTTAGGACAGGGACGTAATTACACCTTC
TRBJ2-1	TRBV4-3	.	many	CASSQALAYNEQFF	TGCGCCAGCAGCCAAGCGCTAGCTTACAATGAGCAGTTCTTC
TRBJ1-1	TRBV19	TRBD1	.	CASTDRGTEAFF	TGTGCCAGTACAGACAGGGGTACTGAAGCTTTCTTT
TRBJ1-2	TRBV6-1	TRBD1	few	CASKDPGGGYGYTF	TGTGCCAGCAAAGACCCAGGGGGCGGCTATGGCTACACCTTC
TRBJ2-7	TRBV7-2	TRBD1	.	CASSFPGQGFYEQYF	TGTGCCAGCAGCTTTCCGGGACAGGGCTTTTACGAGCAGTACTTC